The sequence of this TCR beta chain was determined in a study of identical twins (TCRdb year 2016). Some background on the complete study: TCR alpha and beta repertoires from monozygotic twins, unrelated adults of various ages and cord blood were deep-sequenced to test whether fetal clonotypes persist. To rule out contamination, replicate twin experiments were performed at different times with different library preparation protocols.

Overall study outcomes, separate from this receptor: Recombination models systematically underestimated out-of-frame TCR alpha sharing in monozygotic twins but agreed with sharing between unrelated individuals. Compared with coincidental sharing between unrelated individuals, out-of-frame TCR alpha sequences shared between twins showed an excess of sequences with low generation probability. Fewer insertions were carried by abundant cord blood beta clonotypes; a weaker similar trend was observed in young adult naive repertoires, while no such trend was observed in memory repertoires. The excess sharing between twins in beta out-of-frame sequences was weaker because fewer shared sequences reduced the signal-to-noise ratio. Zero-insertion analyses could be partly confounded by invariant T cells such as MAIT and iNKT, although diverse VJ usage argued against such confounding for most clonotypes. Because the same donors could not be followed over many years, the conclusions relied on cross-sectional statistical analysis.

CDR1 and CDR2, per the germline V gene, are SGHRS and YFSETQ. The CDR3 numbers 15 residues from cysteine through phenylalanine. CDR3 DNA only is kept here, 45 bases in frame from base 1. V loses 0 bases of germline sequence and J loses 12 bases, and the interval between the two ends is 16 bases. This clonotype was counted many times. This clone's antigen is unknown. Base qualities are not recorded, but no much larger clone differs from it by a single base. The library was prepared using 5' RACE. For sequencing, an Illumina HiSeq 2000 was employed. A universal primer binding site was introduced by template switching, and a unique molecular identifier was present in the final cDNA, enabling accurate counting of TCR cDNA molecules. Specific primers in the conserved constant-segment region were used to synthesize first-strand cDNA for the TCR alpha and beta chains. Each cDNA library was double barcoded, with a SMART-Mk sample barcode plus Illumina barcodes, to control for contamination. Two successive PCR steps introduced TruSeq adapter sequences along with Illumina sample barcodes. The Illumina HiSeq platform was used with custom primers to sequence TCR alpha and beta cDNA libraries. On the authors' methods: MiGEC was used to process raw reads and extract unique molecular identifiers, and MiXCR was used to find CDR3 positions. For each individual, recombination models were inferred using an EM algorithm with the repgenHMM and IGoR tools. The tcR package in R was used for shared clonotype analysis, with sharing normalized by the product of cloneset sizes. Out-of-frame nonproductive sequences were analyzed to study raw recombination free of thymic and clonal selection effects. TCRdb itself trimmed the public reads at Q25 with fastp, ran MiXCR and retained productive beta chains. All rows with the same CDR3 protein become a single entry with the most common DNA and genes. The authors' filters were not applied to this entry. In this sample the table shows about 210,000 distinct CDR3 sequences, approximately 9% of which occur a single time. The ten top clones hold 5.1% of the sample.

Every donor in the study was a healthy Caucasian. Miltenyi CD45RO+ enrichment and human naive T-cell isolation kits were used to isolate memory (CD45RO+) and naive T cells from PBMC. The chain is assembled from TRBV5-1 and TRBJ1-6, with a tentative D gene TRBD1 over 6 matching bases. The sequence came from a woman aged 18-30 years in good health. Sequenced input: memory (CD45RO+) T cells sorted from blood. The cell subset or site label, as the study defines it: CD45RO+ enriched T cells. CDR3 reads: CASSLEPGDSLPLHF. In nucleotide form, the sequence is TGCGCCAGCAGCTTGGAGCCAGGGGACTCCTTACCCCTCCACTTT.